This T cell receptor (beta chain) emerged from a study of graft-versus-host responses after intestinal transplantation. Profiling relied on immunoSEQ multiplex PCR, and the TCRdb table lists in-frame clones only, not all of them. Altogether approximately 89,000 clones are present, just under 95% being singletons, with the ten largest covering around 1.1%. The trim removed 3 bases at V and 2 bases at J, leaving 11 bases unmatched. The germline gives CDR1 MGHRA, CDR2 YSYEKL. This CDR3 is built from 17 residues. To note about this clone: Its antigen is not known.

The source of this sequence is a human donor who was the organ donor for an intestinal transplant. The chain joins TRBV4-1 to TRBJ2-3; the match to TRBD2 covers 7 bases. Sequencing was performed on unstimulated CD8+ T cells sorted from spleen or lymph node cells, taken before transplant. CDR3: CASSQQSGTTLTDTQYF. The CDR3 DNA follows: TGCGCCAGCAGCCAGCAGTCCGGGACTACCCTCACAGATACGCAGTATTTT.